This T cell receptor (beta chain) came from a study of cytomegalovirus exposure and HLA in healthy donors. Study findings and constraints: Listed as cytomegalovirus-associated were roughly 180 TCR beta chains.

The CDR3 runs 13 residues. Trimming at V came to 0 bases and at J to 4 bases, leaving 0 bases not matched to a gene. CDR1 and CDR2 from the germline V gene are SGHNT and YYREEE (reference sequence). In regard to this clone: Its specificity is unknown.

The study ran its PCR with 60 Vbeta and 13 Jbeta primers. Here immunoSEQ multiplex PCR was the method, and the copy in TCRdb shows in-frame clones only, minus some. The sample carries about 110,000 clones, 65% to 80% recorded once. The chain joins TRBV5-4 to TRBJ1-2, with 7 bases matching TRBD1. Sequencing was done on a sample of PBMCs. The sequence derives from a female donor in good health and CMV-seropositive. In DNA, the CDR3 is TGTGCCAGCAGCTTGGACAGGGGCTATGGCTACACCTTC. Its translation is CASSLDRGYGYTF.